The entry below gives a single TCR beta chain sequence along with its context. Its antigen is not identified. This entry belongs to a study of somatic mutations in cytotoxic T cells in rheumatoid arthritis. Background on the study: Patient blood, roughly 33 ml in EDTA, was obtained immediately after diagnosis and prior to the start of any treatment. Study results and limitations: Measurement of CD8+ T-cell clonality revealed no significant difference between rheumatoid arthritis patients and age-matched healthy controls. No multiple-comparison adjustment was applied to the slight TRBV07 underrepresentation in rheumatoid arthritis patients. It was in rheumatoid arthritis patients, but not in healthy controls, that CD8+ clonality increased with age.

Trimming took off 7 bases at V and 3 bases at J, with 16 bases between the two ends. The CDR3 is 14 amino acids. CDR1 is MDHEN, CDR2 SYDVKM, per germline. Method: immunoSEQ multiplex PCR; TCRdb's copy keeps in-frame clones and lacks some. The top ten clones hold around 27% of a sample with about 14,000 clones, over 65% of them seen once. The chain has TRBV28 and TRBJ2-7, with D possibly matching TRBD1 (6 bases). The sample consisted of CD8+ T cells sorted from blood. The sequence was obtained from an adult with rheumatoid arthritis. This chain's CDR3 is CASIEGRTDYEQYF. CDR3 bases: TGTGCCAGCATCGAGGGCCGGACAGACTACGAGCAGTACTTC.